The clone carrying this TCR beta chain was seen more than once but under ten times. Its specificity is not known. A read error may produce the germline difference seen at one junction end. These data come from a study of shared clonotypes between healthy human individuals. Study results and limitations: Clonotype sharing among donors was expected to depend on sequencing depth. Memory subsets had estimated richness that was generally smaller than that of naive subsets.

Deep-level settings were used for running the assay. The protocol was immunoSEQ multiplex PCR, while the TCRdb copy is restricted to in-frame clones and leaves out a portion. The sample shows about 2.1 million clones, approximately 92% of them seen only once. Terminally differentiated effector memory CD45RA+ cells were excluded from the naive CD8 cells, which were CD45RO-negative and positively selected for CCR7. The TCR comes from a man in his late teens or twenties in good health. Some clones in this sample may be carry-over from other donors' samples. The sequenced sample consisted of naive CD8+ T cells from PBMCs.

The CDR3 DNA reads TGCGCCAGCAGTGAGCCACCCACCGGCGGGATGTCCTTC. This sequence encodes CASSEPPTGGMSF. The chain joins TRBV10-1 to TRBJ2-7, with a possible D match to TRBD2 (6 bases). The CDR3 sequence is 13 residues long. The germline V gene has CDR1 WNHNN and CDR2 SYGVQD (reference sequence).